The present TCR beta chain was sequenced within a study of PD-L1 blockade in urothelial cancer. Overall study context: Bladder-origin urothelial cancer in males described most of the 29 patients. Prior chemotherapy in patients spanned 0 to 3 regimens. Analyzed time points were 3 weeks (second dose) and 6 weeks after therapy began. A median blood sample held about 150,000 T cells and under 85,000 unique TCRs.

The CDR3 has 23 residues. In germline, CDR1 is MNHEY, CDR2 SMNVEV (reference sequence). The trim removed 2 bases at V and 6 bases at J, leaving 27 bases unmatched. TCRdb's copy holds only in-frame clones and misses some; the assay was immunoSEQ multiplex PCR. This sample carries about 73,000 clones, 85% to 90% of them seen once, and the ten largest clones take roughly 3.4%. The origin of this receptor is a man aged 60 to 75 with urothelial cancer. The sample was PBMCs, taken around atezolizumab (anti-PD-L1) treatment. The chain recombines TRBV27 with TRBJ2-2; TRBD2 agrees at 10 bases. The CDR3: CASSLRGQGGYSGRVGFAGELFF. The CDR3 DNA follows: TGTGCCAGCAGTTTAAGGGGGCAGGGGGGGTACAGCGGGAGGGTCGGATTTGCCGGGGAGCTGTTTTTT.